The 29 T cell receptor beta chains given below trace back to one sample, sequenced in a study of T cell responses to AZD1222 COVID-19 vaccine. Sequenced by immunoSEQ multiplex PCR; TCRdb stores in-frame clones only, minus some. The table lists roughly 78,000 clones, roughly 80% of them singletons. Here the sequenced sample was peripheral blood, taken on day 0 of AZD1222 vaccination. The receptors were gathered from an adult in good health.

The CDR3 sequence: CASSLRRQGGRYTF. The CDR3 nucleotides read TGTGCCAGCAGCTTGCGTAGACAGGGGGGCCGCTACACCTTC. The V gene is TRBV5-6, the J gene TRBJ1-2, with TRBD1 matching over 9 bases. The length of the CDR3 is 14 residues. Germline V gene lookup returns CDR1 SGHDT and CDR2 YYEEEE. The V segment lost 1 base and the J segment 9 bases; nucleotides outside the gene matches: 7.

There are a few counts of this clone. The rearrangement uses TRBV9 and TRBJ2-5; a possible D gene is TRBD1 (6 bases). The V and J ends lost 0 bases and 5 bases respectively, with 14 bases between them. CDR3 length: 15 residues. Germline CDR1 is SGDLS and CDR2 is YYNGEE. DNA of the CDR3: TGTGCCAGCAGCGTAGCGGACAGTCGGTGGGAGACCCAGTACTTC. This translates into CASSVADSRWETQYF.

The rearrangement uses TRBV19 and TRBJ2-1, with 7 bases that match TRBD2. CDR1 and CDR2 (germline): LNHDA, SQIVND (reference sequence). The CDR3 is made up of 14 amino acids. V gave up 7 bases and J gave up 3 bases; unmatched junction bases: 6. This chain's CDR3 is CASNSGGNYNEQFF. The DNA for the CDR3 is TGTGCCAGTAACTCGGGGGGAAACTACAATGAGCAGTTCTTC. Using reference TRBV19 and TRBJ2-1 for the parts outside the CDR3, the full variable domain is DGGITQSPKYLFRKEGQNVTLSCEQNLNHDAMYWYRQDPGQGLRLIYYSQIVNDFQKGDIAEGYSVSREKKESFPLTVTSAQKNPTAFYLCASNSGGNYNEQFFGPGTRLTVL.

The rearrangement joins TRBV7-2 to TRBJ2-7, with TRBD2 matching over 13 bases. CDR3 length: 16 amino acids. CDR1 and CDR2 (germline): SGHTA, FQGNSA. V shed 2 bases, J shed 5 bases, and the junction held 6 bases outside the gene matches. Here the CDR3 DNA reads TGTGCCAGCAGCTTAAAAACTAGCGGGAGGGGGGACGAGCAGTACTTC. It is translated as CASSLKTSGRGDEQYF.

V is TRBV5-4 and J is TRBJ2-3; TRBD2 agrees at 8 bases. Germline CDR1 and CDR2: SGHNT and YYREEE (reference sequence). This CDR3 is built from 16 residues. Trimming removed 4 bases from V and 2 bases from J; junction bases left unmatched: 9. The CDR3 is CASSRGLDSITDTQYF. The CDR3 region has the DNA TGTGCCAGCAGCAGGGGACTAGATTCCATCACAGATACGCAGTATTTT. The whole variable domain, remainder taken from reference TRBV5-4 and TRBJ2-3, is ETGVTQSPTHLIKTRGQQVTLRCSSQSGHNTVSWYQQALGQGPQFIFQYYREEENGRGNFPPRFSGLQFPNYSSELNVNALELDDSALYLCASSRGLDSITDTQYFGPGTRLTVL.

The CDR3 region is CASSEGQVWTTGSTDTQYF. DNA for the CDR3: TGTGCCAGCAGTGAAGGTCAGGTCTGGACTACCGGAAGCACAGATACGCAGTATTTT. V and J are TRBV2 and TRBJ2-3; maybe TRBD2 (6 bases). Germline loops: CDR1 SNHLY, CDR2 FYNNEI. V was pared by 1 base and J by 0 bases, with 20 bases between. This CDR3 is 19 amino acids long.

The chain carries TRBV7-2 and TRBJ1-5; perhaps TRBD1 as D (5 bases). There are 16 residues in the CDR3. V dropped 0 bases and J dropped 4 bases, with 13 bases sitting between them. Germline V gene lookup returns CDR1 SGHTA and CDR2 FQGNSA. Written as DNA, the CDR3 is TGTGCCAGCAGCTTAGCGGGGGGGAGGTCAAATCAGCCCCAGCATTTT. Translation: CASSLAGGRSNQPQHF.

In DNA form, the CDR3 reads TGTGCCAGCACCGAGACCAGTGAAGCTTTCTTT. It specifies CASTETSEAFF. V and J are TRBV6-1 and TRBJ1-1; the D is unclear. This CDR3 is 11 amino acids long. V dropped 7 bases and J dropped 7 bases, with 10 bases sitting between them. The germline gives CDR1 MNHNS, CDR2 SASEGT.

V is TRBV18 and J is TRBJ2-5; D not resolved. The CDR3 has 13 residues. Germline CDR1 is KGHSH and CDR2 is LQKENI. The V end lost 0 bases, the J end lost 5 bases, and 7 bases lay between the germline ends. CDR3 coding DNA: TGTGCCAGCTCACCACCGGTTCGGGAGACCCAGTACTTC. This codes for CASSPPVRETQYF.

The chain couples TRBV7-9 to TRBJ1-6; D may be TRBD1 (6 bases). The V gene's germline CDR1 is SEHNR and CDR2 FQNEAQ (reference sequence). CDR3 length equals 15 residues. V dropped 1 base and J dropped 7 bases, with 11 bases sitting between them. CDR3 in amino acids: CASSLGAGVNSPLHF. As DNA, the CDR3 is TGTGCCAGCAGCTTAGGGGCAGGGGTAAATTCACCCCTCCACTTT.

This chain joins TRBV18 and TRBJ2-7; tentative D call: TRBD1 (5 bases). Trimming pared 4 bases from V and 3 bases from J, leaving 13 bases between. Germline values: CDR1 KGHSH, CDR2 LQKENI. There are 14 residues in the CDR3. For the CDR3, the DNA is TGTGCCAGCTCACTCGACAGTTCTGGCTACGAGCAGTACTTC. Translated: CASSLDSSGYEQYF.

J is TRBJ2-7 and V is TRBV18; no reliable D call. This CDR3 is 14 amino acids long. Germline V lookup: CDR1 KGHSH, CDR2 LQKENI. The V and J ends lost 8 bases and 0 bases respectively, with 14 bases between them. The CDR3 here is CASHRTAASYEQYF. CDR3 nucleotides: TGTGCCAGCCACCGGACCGCAGCCTCCTACGAGCAGTACTTC.

The chain is built from TRBV19 and TRBJ1-4, with D uncertain. This CDR3 is built from 16 residues. V lost 3 bases to trimming and J lost 0 bases, with 11 bases between them. The germline V gene encodes CDR1 LNHDA and CDR2 SQIVND (reference sequence). The CDR3 protein is CASSISADATNEKLFF. The CDR3 DNA follows: TGTGCCAGTAGTATTAGTGCGGATGCAACTAATGAAAAACTGTTTTTT. The entire variable domain, with the rest obtained from reference TRBV19 and TRBJ1-4, is as follows: DGGITQSPKYLFRKEGQNVTLSCEQNLNHDAMYWYRQDPGQGLRLIYYSQIVNDFQKGDIAEGYSVSREKKESFPLTVTSAQKNPTAFYLCASSISADATNEKLFFGSGTQLSVL.

The chain has TRBV4-2 and TRBJ2-3; 9 positions match TRBD1. This CDR3 region has 16 residues. Looked up from germline, CDR1 is LGHNA and CDR2 is YNFKEQ. After removal of 2 bases from V and 4 bases from J, the junction contained 7 bases not matched to a gene. The CDR3, as DNA: TGTGCCAGCAGCCAACCGGGACAGGGAGGTCCAGATACGCAGTATTTT. Translated, it gives CASSQPGQGGPDTQYF.

This chain uses TRBV9 with TRBJ1-6; D is possibly TRBD1 (6 bases). Germline CDR1 and CDR2: SGDLS and YYNGEE. The CDR3 sequence is 15 residues long. Trimming took 1 base from V and 7 from J, leaving 12 bases between them. The chain's CDR3 is CASSVRGQGNSPLHF. As DNA, the CDR3 is TGTGCCAGCAGCGTACGGGGTCAGGGGAATTCACCCCTCCACTTT.

The rearrangement links TRBV7-3 to TRBJ2-3; TRBD1 or TRBD2 may be the D gene (6 bases each). This CDR3 has 16 residues. CDR1 is SGHTA, CDR2 FQGTGA, per germline. Trimming removed 2 bases from V and 5 bases from J, with 17 bases in between. CDR3 region: CASSLGTGAYGDTQYF. The CDR3 coding sequence is TGTGCCAGCAGCTTAGGTACGGGGGCTTATGGAGATACGCAGTATTTT.

The rearrangement links TRBV4-2 to TRBJ2-7, with D unclear. This CDR3 contains 15 residues. With 0 bases removed from V and 2 bases from J, the gap between germline ends came to 11 bases. The germline gives CDR1 LGHNA, CDR2 YNFKEQ. The CDR3 DNA sequence: TGTGCCAGCAGCCAAGAAGAACTACCCACCTACGAGCAGTACTTC. This codes for CASSQEELPTYEQYF.

A note on this clone: Mismatch with germline at one junction end may stem from a read error. V usage is TRBV25-1 and J usage is TRBJ2-7, with TRBD1 matching 9 bases. In germline, CDR1 is MGHDK, CDR2 SYGVNS. This CDR3 is built from 12 residues. DNA for the CDR3: TGTGCCAGCATGACAGGGGGTAGGGAGCAGCACTTC. This encodes CASMTGGREQHF.

This clone was seen more than once but under ten times. This chain connects TRBV11-2 to TRBJ2-3, with 7 bases fitting TRBD2. Germline-derived CDR1 and CDR2 are SGHAT and FQNNGV. J gave up 14 bases and V 2 bases, and 13 bases lay outside the gene matches. The CDR3 consists of 14 residues. CDR3 sequence: CASSLRRELPWAYF. The CDR3 DNA reads TGTGCCAGCAGCTTACGGCGGGAGCTCCCTTGGGCGTATTTT.

The chain joins TRBV6-2 or TRBV6-3 to TRBJ2-7; TRBD2 matches 10 bases. This CDR3 has 15 amino acids. Looked up from germline, CDR1 is MNHEY and CDR2 is SVGEGT. With 2 bases clipped from V and 4 bases from J, the junction kept 5 bases outside the gene matches. The CDR3 sequence: CASSYGASGSYEQYF. The CDR3 DNA sequence: TGTGCCAGCAGTTACGGTGCTAGCGGGAGTTACGAGCAGTACTTC.

This chain links TRBV7-8 with TRBJ2-1, with 8 positions matching TRBD2. The CDR3 spans 17 residues. Germline-derived CDR1 and CDR2 are SGHVS and FQNEAQ. The V gene end was trimmed by 8 bases and the J gene end by 0 bases; junction bases not matched to a gene: 12. The CDR3 loop is CASGLRGGRSSYNEQFF. CDR3 bases: TGTGCCAGCGGGCTCCGGGGGGGCCGGAGCTCCTACAATGAGCAGTTCTTC.

V and J are TRBV27 and TRBJ1-4; 7 nucleotides align to TRBD1. J was trimmed by 4 bases and V by 4 bases; bases with no gene match: 6. The CDR3 is 15 residues long. Germline loops: CDR1 MNHEY, CDR2 SMNVEV (reference sequence). In nucleotides, the CDR3 is TGTGCCAGCAGTTCCCGACAGGGTGGTAATGAAAAACTGTTTTTT. Translating it yields CASSSRQGGNEKLFF.

The chain recombines TRBV5-6 with TRBJ2-7; 14 positions match TRBD2. The CDR3 covers 15 residues. Looked up from germline, CDR1 is SGHDT and CDR2 is YYEEEE. The trim removed 4 bases at V and 6 bases at J, leaving 6 bases unmatched. CDR3 residues: CASSRGLAGGSEQYF. The CDR3 bases are TGTGCCAGCAGCCGCGGACTAGCGGGAGGATCCGAGCAGTACTTC.

The sample holds a few counts of this clone. This chain joins TRBV6-1 and TRBJ1-2; unclear D gene. Trimming took off 1 base at V and 2 bases at J, with 8 bases between the two ends. The germline V gene encodes CDR1 MNHNS and CDR2 SASEGT. The CDR3 is made up of 14 amino acids. CDR3 sequence: CASSEGGKNYGYTF. The CDR3 DNA sequence: TGTGCCAGCAGTGAAGGTGGGAAGAACTATGGCTACACCTTC.

V usage is TRBV1 and J usage is TRBJ2-7; the table's D call TRBD2 went unverified against the DNA. TRBV1 is reported as a pseudogene. This CDR3 has 12 residues. The CDR3 loop is CTSSRLAYEQYF. The DNA for the CDR3 is TGCACCAGCAGCCGACTAGCCTACGAGCAGTACTTC.

The rearrangement links TRBV6-1 to TRBJ2-7; D is unclear. In germline, CDR1 is MNHNS, CDR2 SASEGT. V was shortened by 2 bases and J by 2 bases, with 4 bases between the two germline ends. This CDR3 is 12 amino acids long. This CDR3 reads CASSERAYEQYF. The CDR3 bases are TGTGCCAGCAGTGAAAGAGCCTACGAGCAGTACTTC.

The chain uses TRBV13 and TRBJ1-1; weak D call: TRBD1 (6 bases). This CDR3 is built from 14 residues. V was shortened by 5 bases and J by 4 bases, with 14 bases between the two germline ends. The germline CDR1 and CDR2 sequences are PRHDT and FYEKMQ (reference sequence). The CDR3 protein is CASSLDRSLTEAFF. CDR3 bases: TGTGCCAGCAGCCTAGACAGGAGCCTCACTGAAGCTTTCTTT. Based on the CDR3 plus reference TRBV13 and TRBJ1-1, the full variable domain is AAGVIQSPRHLIKEKRETATLKCYPIPRHDTVYWYQQGPGQDPQFLISFYEKMQSDKGSIPDRFSAQQFSDYHSELNMSSLELGDSALYFCASSLDRSLTEAFFGQGTRLTVV.

This chain connects TRBV6-4 to TRBJ2-3; TRBD1 matches at 7 bases. The junction had 8 bases not matched to a gene; V was cut back by 6 bases and J by 2 bases. The CDR3 sequence is 15 residues long. Germline loops: CDR1 MRHNA, CDR2 SNTAGT. CDR3 sequence (DNA): TGTGCCAGCAGCCTTACAGGGGACCCCACAGATACGCAGTATTTT. Protein product: CASSLTGDPTDTQYF.

The chain is built from TRBV3-1 (or the pseudogene TRBV3-2) and TRBJ2-7, with D unresolved. Trimming cost V 0 bases and J 6 bases, with 12 bases left between them. Germline CDR1 and CDR2: LGHDT and YNNKEL (reference sequence). This CDR3 has 14 amino acids. The DNA of the CDR3 is TGTGCCAGCAGCCAAGATTTGTTTAGATCCGAGCAGTACTTC. Its translation is CASSQDLFRSEQYF.